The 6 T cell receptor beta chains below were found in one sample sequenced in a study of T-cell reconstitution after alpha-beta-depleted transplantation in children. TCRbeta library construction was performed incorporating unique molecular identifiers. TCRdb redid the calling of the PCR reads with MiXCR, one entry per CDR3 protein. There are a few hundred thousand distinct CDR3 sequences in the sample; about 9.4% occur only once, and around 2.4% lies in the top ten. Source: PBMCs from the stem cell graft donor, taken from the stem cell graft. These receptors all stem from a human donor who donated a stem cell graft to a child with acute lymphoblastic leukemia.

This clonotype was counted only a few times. CDR3 region: CASSPLIRSETQYF. As DNA, the CDR3 is TGTGCCAGCAGCCCCCTAATACGGTCAGAGACCCAGTACTTC. The V and J genes are TRBV11-2 and TRBJ2-5; unclear D gene. V was cut by 5 bases and J by 4 bases, with 14 bases left in between. Germline V gives CDR1 SGHAT, CDR2 FQNNGV. This CDR3 contains 14 residues.

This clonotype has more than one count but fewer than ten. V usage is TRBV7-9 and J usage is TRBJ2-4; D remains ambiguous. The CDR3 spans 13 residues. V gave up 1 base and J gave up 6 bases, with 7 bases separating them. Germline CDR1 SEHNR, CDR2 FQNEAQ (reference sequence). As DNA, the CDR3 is TGTGCCAGCAGCTTAGAAGGATTAAACATTCAGTACTTC. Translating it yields CASSLEGLNIQYF.

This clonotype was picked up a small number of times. In DNA, the CDR3 is TGCAGCCCCAGGTGGTATGGCTACACCTTC. Translated, it gives CSPRWYGYTF. The rearrangement links TRBV29-1 to TRBJ1-2; the D is unclear. V lost 8 bases to trimming and J lost 5 bases, with 9 bases between them. The CDR3 extends over 10 amino acids. Germline assignment: CDR1 SQVTM and CDR2 ANQGSEA.

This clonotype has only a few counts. CDR3 sequence: CSVAQSSGANVLTF. CDR3 nucleotide sequence: TGCAGCGTTGCACAGAGCTCTGGGGCCAACGTCCTGACTTTC. The rearrangement links TRBV29-1 to TRBJ2-6; D is unclear. Trimming took 4 bases from V and 0 from J, leaving 7 bases between them. The CDR3 covers 14 residues. Germline V gene sequence: CDR1 SQVTM, CDR2 ANQGSEA. Full variable domain (rest looked up from reference TRBV29-1 and TRBJ2-6): SAVISQKPSRDICQRGTSLTIQCQVDSQVTMMFWYRQQPGQSLTLIATANQGSEATYESGFVIDKFPISRPNLTFSTLTVSNMSPEDSSIYLCSVAQSSGANVLTFGAGSRLTVL.

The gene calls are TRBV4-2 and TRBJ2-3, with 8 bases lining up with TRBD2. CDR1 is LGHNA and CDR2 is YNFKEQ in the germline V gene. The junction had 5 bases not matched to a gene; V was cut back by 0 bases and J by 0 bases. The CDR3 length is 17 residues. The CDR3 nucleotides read TGTGCCAGCAGCCAAGATGGTAGCGGGACTAGCACAGATACGCAGTATTTT. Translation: CASSQDGSGTSTDTQYF.

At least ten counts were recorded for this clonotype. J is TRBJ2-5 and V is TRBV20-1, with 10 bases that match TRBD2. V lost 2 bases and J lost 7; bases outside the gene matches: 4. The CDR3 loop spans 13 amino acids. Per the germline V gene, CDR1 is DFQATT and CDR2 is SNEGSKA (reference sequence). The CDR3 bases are TGCAGTGCTAGACTAGCGGGAGAGGTGACCCAGTACTTC. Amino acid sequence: CSARLAGEVTQYF.